These 21 T cell receptor beta chains share one sample of origin, sequenced in a study of T-cell reconstitution after alpha-beta-depleted transplantation in children. Unique molecular identifiers were incorporated during preparation of the TCRbeta library. TCRdb redid the calling of the PCR reads with MiXCR, one entry per CDR3 protein. The table has 540,000 or so distinct CDR3 sequences, approximately 22% seen once. The sequenced sample was PBMCs, mostly from graft donor cells, obtained 360 days after TCRalphabeta/CD19-depleted stem cell transplant. The receptor set was obtained from a boy under three years old who had a stem cell transplant for acute myeloid leukemia, so the T cells may come from the graft donor.

This clonotype was seen a few times. The J gene is TRBJ1-2, the V gene TRBV29-1; D call uncertain. The CDR3 totals 9 residues. Germline CDR1 SQVTM, CDR2 ANQGSEA. Trimming left V 4 bases short and J 9 bases short, with 6 bases between. CDR3: CSVAESYTF. The CDR3 coding sequence is TGCAGCGTTGCGGAGAGCTACACCTTC.

This chain connects TRBV28 to TRBJ2-1; 9 bases line up with TRBD1. CDR1 is MDHEN and CDR2 is SYDVKM in the germline V gene. The CDR3 is 15 amino acids. V gave up 8 bases and J gave up 4 bases; unmatched junction bases: 9. The CDR3 here is CASDTNRGHYNEQFF. CDR3 DNA: TGTGCCAGCGACACCAACAGGGGGCATTACAATGAGCAGTTCTTC.

This clonotype was seen repeatedly, ten times or more. This CDR3 reads CASSPLLAGGPRAQYF. CDR3 nucleotide sequence: TGTGCCAGCAGCCCCCTACTAGCGGGGGGGCCGAGGGCGCAGTATTTT. The rearrangement joins TRBV7-2 to TRBJ2-3; 13 nucleotides agree with TRBD2. The length of the CDR3 is 16 residues. Germline-derived CDR1 and CDR2 are SGHTA and FQGNSA. V shed 5 bases and J 10 bases; nucleotides not matched to a gene: 12.

This clonotype was recorded many times. This chain uses TRBV18 with TRBJ2-7; 9 bases are shared with TRBD1. The CDR3 has 15 residues. The germline V gene encodes CDR1 KGHSH and CDR2 LQKENI. Trimming cost V 3 bases and J 1 base; bases outside gene matches: 4. The CDR3 DNA is TGTGCCAGCTCACCCCCCGGGACAGGGTCCTACGAGCAGTACTTC. This translates into CASSPPGTGSYEQYF.

The J gene is TRBJ1-5, the V gene TRBV18, with D uncertain. V shed 1 base and J shed 5 bases, with 9 bases lying between them. The CDR3 is made up of 14 amino acids. Germline values: CDR1 KGHSH, CDR2 LQKENI. The CDR3 DNA sequence: TGTGCCAGCTCACCACTAGAGTCCGATCAGCCCCAGCATTTT. It translates to CASSPLESDQPQHF. Based on the CDR3 plus reference TRBV18 and TRBJ1-5, the full variable domain is NAGVMQNPRHLVRRRGQEARLRCSPMKGHSHVYWYRQLPEEGLKFMVYLQKENIIDESGMPKERFSAEFPKEGPSILRIQQVVRGDSAAYFCASSPLESDQPQHFGDGTRLSIL.

This chain uses TRBV5-6 with TRBJ2-2; tentatively, D is TRBD2 (6 bases). This CDR3 has 20 residues. Germline CDR1 reads SGHDT; CDR2 reads YYEEEE. The ends were cut back, 9 bases at V and 1 base at J, with 31 bases in the middle. In DNA, the CDR3 is TGTGCCATGGGCTTGGGGATCGTCAGCGGGCTTTGGTTGAACACCGGGGAGCTGTTTTTT. Amino acid sequence: CAMGLGIVSGLWLNTGELFF.

The chain employs TRBV25-1 and TRBJ2-5; D gene uncertain. Germline V CDR1 and CDR2: MGHDK, SYGVNS. V lost 6 bases and J lost 2, with 10 bases in between. The CDR3 runs 13 residues. CDR3 amino acids: CASSVYPQETQYF. The CDR3 nucleotides are TGTGCCAGCAGCGTCTACCCTCAAGAGACCCAGTACTTC.

This chain links TRBV5-6 with TRBJ2-3; D might be TRBD2 (6 bases). Germline values: CDR1 SGHDT, CDR2 YYEEEE. The CDR3 sequence is 15 residues long. V was cut by 3 bases and J by 4 bases, with 15 bases left in between. The CDR3 region is CASSWGLGSADTQYF. DNA for the CDR3: TGTGCCAGCAGCTGGGGACTCGGTTCAGCAGATACGCAGTATTTT.

The chain uses TRBV10-3 and TRBJ2-1, with D possibly matching TRBD2 (5 bases). V lost 4 bases, J lost 0 bases, and 7 bases lay in between. CDR3 length: 14 amino acids. The germline V gene encodes CDR1 ENHRY and CDR2 SYGVKD. The CDR3 nucleotides read TGTGCCATCAGTGTGGGGAGCTCCTACAATGAGCAGTTCTTC. Translated, it gives CAISVGSSYNEQFF.

The gene calls are TRBV19 and TRBJ2-1; no clear D. The CDR3 sequence is 15 residues long. V dropped 1 base and J dropped 5 bases, with 12 bases sitting between them. Looked up from germline, CDR1 is LNHDA and CDR2 is SQIVND (reference sequence). CDR3 loop: CASSIAQLGDNEQFF. Here the CDR3 DNA reads TGTGCCAGTAGTATAGCCCAACTCGGTGACAATGAGCAGTTCTTC.

Ten or more counts support this clonotype. The genes are TRBV7-9 and TRBJ2-7, with D maybe TRBD2 (5 bases). V lost 5 bases and J 4 bases, leaving 12 bases between the germline ends. Germline V lookup: CDR1 SEHNR, CDR2 FQNEAQ (reference sequence). The CDR3 runs to 13 residues. The CDR3 bases are TGTGCCAGCAGCGGGGAGTCCCTATACGAGCAGTACGTC. Its translation: CASSGESLYEQYV.

CDR3: CASRDGNTGELFF. CDR3 nucleotide sequence: TGTGCCAGCCGGGACGGGAACACCGGGGAGCTGTTTTTT. The genes are TRBV6-1 and TRBJ2-2; D may be TRBD1 or TRBD2 (5 bases each). This CDR3 contains 13 residues. V lost 8 bases and J 1 base, leaving 8 bases between the germline ends. Germline assignment: CDR1 MNHNS and CDR2 SASEGT.

This rearrangement joins TRBV20-1 to TRBJ2-7; D might be TRBD1 or TRBD2, each matching 6 bases. Germline V gene sequence: CDR1 DFQATT, CDR2 SNEGSKA (reference sequence). CDR3 length: 12 amino acids. V lost 3 bases, J lost 10 bases, and 16 bases lay in between. CDR3 sequence reads: CSARKEGGSQYV. In DNA, the CDR3 is TGCAGTGCTAGGAAGGAGGGGGGCTCTCAGTACGTC.

This clonotype appeared many times. This sequence joins TRBV12-3 or TRBV12-4 and TRBJ1-1; D perhaps matches TRBD1 (6 bases). The CDR3 loop spans 15 amino acids. Deletions cut 6 bases from V and 7 bases from J, with 21 bases between. CDR3 in amino acids: CASRPTYRDTDEAFF. The CDR3 DNA follows: TGTGCCAGCAGGCCCACGTACCGGGACACCGATGAAGCTTTCTTT.

This clonotype showed up just a few times. The CDR3 DNA is TGCAGTGCGAGCGGGACAGGGGGCTACGAGCAGTACGTC. It codes for CSASGTGGYEQYV. The chain joins TRBV20-1 to TRBJ2-7; 11 positions agree with TRBD1. There are 13 residues in the CDR3. The germline gives CDR1 DFQATT, CDR2 SNEGSKA (reference sequence). Trimming removed 6 bases from V and 3 bases from J; junction bases left unmatched: 4.

The sample holds many counts of this clonotype. The chain combines TRBV12-3 or TRBV12-4 with TRBJ2-2, with no clear D. This CDR3 contains 14 residues. Between the trimmed V and J ends, which lost 5 bases and 2 bases, there was a span of 9 bases. The CDR3 here is CASSPTTNTGELFF. For the CDR3, the DNA is TGTGCCAGCAGTCCCACAACTAACACCGGGGAGCTGTTTTTT.

This chain uses TRBV20-1 with TRBJ1-2, with D possibly matching TRBD1 (6 bases). Germline V gene lookup returns CDR1 DFQATT and CDR2 SNEGSKA (reference sequence). V dropped 6 bases and J dropped 1 base, with 12 bases sitting between them. The CDR3 sequence is 13 residues long. CDR3 sequence reads: CSAVGQHNYGYTF. Here the CDR3 DNA reads TGCAGTGCGGTTGGACAGCATAACTATGGCTACACCTTC.

The genes are TRBV20-1 and TRBJ2-5, with 7 positions matching TRBD1. After removal of 5 bases from V and 4 bases from J, the junction contained 7 bases not matched to a gene. The CDR3 covers 13 residues. Germline-derived CDR1 and CDR2 are DFQATT and SNEGSKA (reference sequence). The CDR3 loop reads CSARMTGRETQYF. The CDR3 nucleotides read TGCAGTGCTCGTATGACAGGGAGAGAGACCCAGTACTTC.

This clonotype was recorded a few times. The rearrangement joins TRBV20-1 to TRBJ2-3; D gene unclear. The CDR3 covers 13 residues. CDR1 is DFQATT, CDR2 SNEGSKA, per germline (reference sequence). Trimming took off 6 bases at V and 6 bases at J, with 16 bases between the two ends. The CDR3 bases are TGCAGTGCCAAATTGAGACATCATGATACGCAGTATTTT. This sequence encodes CSAKLRHHDTQYF.

The gene calls are TRBV20-1 and TRBJ2-4; no clear D. Germline loops: CDR1 DFQATT, CDR2 SNEGSKA (reference sequence). The CDR3 has 14 residues. Trimming removed 6 bases at V and 6 bases at J, with 18 bases between. The CDR3 region has the DNA TGCAGTGCCCGAGGTGAATTGAACCCAAACATTCAGTACTTC. Its protein product is CSARGELNPNIQYF.

The chain has TRBV13 and TRBJ1-4; 8 bases match TRBD1. V was pared by 5 bases and J by 8 bases, with 4 bases of the junction left unmatched. CDR1 is PRHDT, CDR2 FYEKMQ, per germline (reference sequence). The CDR3 totals 13 residues. CDR3 nucleotide sequence: TGTGCCAGCAGCCGGACAGGGCCGGAAAAACTGTTTTTT. Translating gives CASSRTGPEKLFF.